Presented here are 10 T cell receptor beta chains from one specimen sequenced in a study of shared T cell receptors in the human thymus. Sequencing used immunoSEQ multiplex PCR; TCRdb keeps in-frame clones, though not all of them. Found here are roughly 550,000 clones, around 82% of them singletons; the top ten hold around 0.012%. In addition, the sample was reused for a study of human thymus T cells.

The specimen sequenced was thymocytes. All receptors derive from a boy under three years old with a congenital heart defect.

V gene TRBV27 combines with J gene TRBJ2-7, with 7 bases fitting TRBD1. This CDR3 contains 16 residues. Trimming at V came to 5 bases and at J to 1 base, leaving 11 bases not matched to a gene. Germline CDR1 reads MNHEY; CDR2 reads SMNVEV (reference sequence). CDR3 protein: CASSTLSGTASYEQYF. The CDR3 bases are TGTGCCAGCAGTACACTTTCCGGGACAGCTTCCTACGAGCAGTACTTC.

This CDR3 reads CASSCGQETQYF. CDR3 nucleotides: TGCGCCAGCAGCTGCGGCCAAGAGACCCAGTACTTC. The gene calls are TRBV5-1 and TRBJ2-5, with D hard to call. V was trimmed by 3 bases and J by 1 base, leaving 4 bases between them. The CDR3 sequence is 12 residues long. Germline V gene data show CDR1 as SGHRS and CDR2 as YFSETQ.

The chain has TRBV4-1 and TRBJ1-1; D remains ambiguous. From germline, CDR1 is MGHRA and CDR2 YSYEKL. Trimming took off 0 bases at V and 4 bases at J, with 12 bases between the two ends. The CDR3 runs 15 residues. The CDR3 nucleotides are TGCGCCAGCAGCCAAGACACCGACGGGGTCACTGAAGCTTTCTTT. Encoded protein: CASSQDTDGVTEAFF.

This clone turned up a few times. The CDR3 region has the DNA TGTGCCAGCAGCCTCCGGGACAGCCCTACTAACTATGGCTACACCTTC. Its protein is CASSLRDSPTNYGYTF. The rearrangement uses TRBV7-9 and TRBJ1-2; 7 nucleotides match TRBD1. CDR1 is SEHNR and CDR2 is FQNEAQ in the germline V gene (reference sequence). This CDR3 is 16 amino acids long. The J segment lost 0 bases and the V segment lost 5 bases, leaving 9 bases of the junction unmatched.

This clone was recorded once. The rearrangement uses TRBV4-1 and TRBJ2-7; perhaps TRBD2 as D (5 bases). Trimming cost V 1 base and J 0 bases, with 16 bases left between them. The length of the CDR3 is 17 residues. The germline V gene has CDR1 MGHRA and CDR2 YSYEKL. DNA of the CDR3: TGCGCCAGCAGCCAAGGGACTCACACCAACTCCTCCTACGAGCAGTACTTC. It encodes CASSQGTHTNSSYEQYF.

The chain joins TRBV4-3 to TRBJ2-1; 7 bases match TRBD2. This CDR3 is 16 amino acids long. With V trimmed by 0 bases and J by 0 bases, 2 bases remained unmatched. In germline, CDR1 is LGHNA, CDR2 YSLEER. The chain's CDR3 is CASSQDGRSSYNEQFF. Here the CDR3 DNA reads TGCGCCAGCAGCCAAGACGGGAGGAGCTCCTACAATGAGCAGTTCTTC.

This clone was seen once. The CDR3 nucleotides are TGTGCCTGGAGTTCTTCGACATGGTATGAGCAGTTCTTC. Protein product: CAWSSSTWYEQFF. This rearrangement joins TRBV30 to TRBJ2-1; D uncertain. Trimming removed 2 bases at V and 8 bases at J, with 13 bases between. The CDR3 extends over 13 amino acids. CDR1 and CDR2 (germline): GTSNPN, SVGIG (reference sequence).

The chain recombines TRBV4-2 with TRBJ2-2; 7 nucleotides line up with TRBD1. The J segment lost 3 bases and the V segment lost 4 bases, leaving 8 bases of the junction unmatched. The length of the CDR3 is 16 residues. Germline lookup yields CDR1 LGHNA and CDR2 YNFKEQ. CDR3 nucleotides: TGTGCCAGCAGCCCCGCGAGGGGGCGCGACACCGGGGAGCTGTTTTTT. Its protein is CASSPARGRDTGELFF.

This clone appeared a few times. The gene calls are TRBV5-1 and TRBJ2-5; D gene unclear. Per germline, CDR1 SGHRS and CDR2 YFSETQ. The CDR3 sequence is 13 residues long. The V end was cut by 0 bases, the J end by 5 bases, with 8 bases between. The CDR3, as DNA: TGCGCCAGCAGCTTGGCGTATCTGGAGACCCAGTACTTC. As protein: CASSLAYLETQYF.

The chain is built from TRBV30 and TRBJ1-2, with D possibly being TRBD1 (6 bases). This CDR3 region has 17 residues. The V end was cut by 3 bases, the J end by 1 base, with 21 bases between. Per germline, CDR1 GTSNPN and CDR2 SVGIG (reference sequence). The CDR3 DNA is TGTGCCTGGAGCCTCAGAGGGGGTGCCCTTTATAACTATGGCTACACCTTC. It yields the protein CAWSLRGGALYNYGYTF.